The 8 T cell receptor beta chains given below trace back to one sample, sequenced in a study of OX40 agonist ivuxolimab in advanced cancers. Assay: immunoSEQ multiplex PCR; the TCRdb copy retains only in-frame clones and omits some. The top ten hold 1% to 1.5% of the sample, which has about 110,000 clones, 75% to 95% seen once. This specimen consisted of CD4+ or CD8+ T cells sorted from blood, obtained in a trial of the OX40 agonist ivuxolimab. The receptors derive from an adult with an advanced solid tumor such as melanoma, head and neck, liver or kidney cancer.

The chain combines TRBV6-5 with TRBJ2-7; maybe TRBD1 (6 bases). V was pared by 0 bases and J by 3 bases, with 15 bases between. Germline V gene data show CDR1 as MNHEY and CDR2 as SVGAGI. The CDR3 length is 16 residues. CDR3 protein: CASSYSRARGGYEQYF. In nucleotides, the CDR3 is TGTGCCAGCAGTTACTCGCGGGCTCGAGGGGGCTACGAGCAGTACTTC.

The chain combines TRBV7-2 with TRBJ2-7; D ambiguous. V was trimmed by 3 bases and J by 6 bases, leaving 12 bases between them. Germline assignment: CDR1 SGHTA and CDR2 FQGNSA. The CDR3 contains 13 residues. In DNA form, the CDR3 reads TGTGCCAGCAGCTTTAACCTCCCTCGCGAGCAGTACTTC. Translated, it gives CASSFNLPREQYF.

V is TRBV5-1 and J is TRBJ2-7; D possibly matches TRBD1 or TRBD2 (5 bases each). The CDR3 consists of 15 residues. Per germline, CDR1 SGHRS and CDR2 YFSETQ. Trimming left V 0 bases short and J 0 bases short, with 10 bases between. In DNA form, the CDR3 reads TGCGCCAGCAGCTTGGTGGGGACCAGCTCCTACGAGCAGTACTTC. Amino acid sequence: CASSLVGTSSYEQYF.

The V and J genes are TRBV7-9 and TRBJ2-1, with D possibly being TRBD1 (5 bases). The ends were cut back, 4 bases at V and 5 bases at J, with 12 bases in the middle. The germline V gene encodes CDR1 SEHNR and CDR2 FQNEAQ (reference sequence). This CDR3 has 14 amino acids. CDR3 DNA: TGTGCCAGCAGCTCCCAGAGCAGGGACAATGAGCAGTTCTTC. This translates into CASSSQSRDNEQFF.

In DNA form, the CDR3 reads TGTGCCAGCAGCTTGGCCGGGACTAGCGTCACCGGGGAGCTGTTTTTT. Amino acids: CASSLAGTSVTGELFF. This chain links TRBV5-8 with TRBJ2-2; 10 bases match TRBD2. CDR3 length equals 16 residues. Looked up from germline, CDR1 is SGHTS and CDR2 is YDEGEE. V lost 0 bases, J lost 4 bases, and 3 bases stayed unmatched.

The chain couples TRBV27 to TRBJ2-7; D may be TRBD1 (5 bases). Germline CDR1 is MNHEY and CDR2 is SMNVEV (reference sequence). Trimming left V 0 bases short and J 3 bases short, with 15 bases between. The CDR3 length is 16 residues. The DNA for the CDR3 is TGTGCCAGCAGTTTATCGGTGAGACAGCGATACTACGAGCAGTACTTC. This sequence encodes CASSLSVRQRYYEQYF.

The chain is built from TRBV19 and TRBJ1-4; D unclear. Germline CDR1 and CDR2: LNHDA and SQIVND (reference sequence). This CDR3 contains 17 residues. The V gene lost 5 bases and the J gene lost 5 bases, with 21 bases spanning the gap. DNA for the CDR3: TGTGCCAGTAGTTCGCCGGGCTGGATTATTGCGAATGAAAAACTGTTTTTT. Translating it yields CASSSPGWIIANEKLFF.

This chain connects TRBV19 to TRBJ2-5; TRBD2 is a possible D gene (5 bases). V dropped 4 bases and J dropped 4 bases, with 16 bases sitting between them. From germline, CDR1 is LNHDA and CDR2 SQIVND (reference sequence). The CDR3 has 15 residues. CDR3 sequence reads: CASSTRQPGGETQYF. In DNA, the CDR3 is TGTGCCAGTAGTACCCGACAACCCGGAGGAGAGACCCAGTACTTC.